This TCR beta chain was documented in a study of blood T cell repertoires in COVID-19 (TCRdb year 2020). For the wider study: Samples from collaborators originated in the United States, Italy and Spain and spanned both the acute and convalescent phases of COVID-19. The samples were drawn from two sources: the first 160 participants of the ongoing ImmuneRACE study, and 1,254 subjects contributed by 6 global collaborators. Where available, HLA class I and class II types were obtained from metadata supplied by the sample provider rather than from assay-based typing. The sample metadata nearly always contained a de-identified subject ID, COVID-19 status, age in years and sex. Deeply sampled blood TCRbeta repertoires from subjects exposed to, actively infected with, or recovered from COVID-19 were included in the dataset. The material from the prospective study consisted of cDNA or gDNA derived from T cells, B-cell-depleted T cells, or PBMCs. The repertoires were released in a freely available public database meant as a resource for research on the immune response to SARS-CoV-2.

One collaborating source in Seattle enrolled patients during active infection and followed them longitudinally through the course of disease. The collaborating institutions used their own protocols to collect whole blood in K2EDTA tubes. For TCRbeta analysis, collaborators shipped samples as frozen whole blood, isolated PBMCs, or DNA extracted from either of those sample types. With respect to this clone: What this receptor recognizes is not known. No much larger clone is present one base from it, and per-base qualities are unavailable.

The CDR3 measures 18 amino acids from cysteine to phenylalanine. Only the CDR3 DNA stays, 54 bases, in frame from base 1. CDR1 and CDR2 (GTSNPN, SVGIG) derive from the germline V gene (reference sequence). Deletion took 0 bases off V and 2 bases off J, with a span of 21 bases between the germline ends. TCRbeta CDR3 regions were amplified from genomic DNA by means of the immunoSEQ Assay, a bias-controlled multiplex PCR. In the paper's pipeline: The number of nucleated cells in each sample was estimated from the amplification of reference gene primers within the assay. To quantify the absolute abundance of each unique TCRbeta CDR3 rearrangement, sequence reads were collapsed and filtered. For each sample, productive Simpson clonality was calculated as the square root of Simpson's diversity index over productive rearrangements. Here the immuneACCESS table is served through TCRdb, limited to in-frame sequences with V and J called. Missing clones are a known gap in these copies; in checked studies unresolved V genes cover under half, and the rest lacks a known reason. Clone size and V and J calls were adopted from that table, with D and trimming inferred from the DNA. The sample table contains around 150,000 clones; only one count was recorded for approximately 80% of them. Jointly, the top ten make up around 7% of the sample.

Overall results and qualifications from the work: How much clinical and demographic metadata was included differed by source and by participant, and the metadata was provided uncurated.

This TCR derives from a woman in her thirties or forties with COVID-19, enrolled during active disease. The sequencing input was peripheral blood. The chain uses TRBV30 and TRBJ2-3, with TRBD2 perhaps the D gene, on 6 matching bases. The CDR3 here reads CAWSVLGWGGKPTDTQYF. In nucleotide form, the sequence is TGTGCCTGGAGTGTACTCGGGTGGGGCGGGAAGCCCACAGATACGCAGTATTTT.